Given below is one TCR beta chain in context. These data come from a study of blood T cell repertoires in COVID-19. On the study more broadly: Donors in the United States, Italy and Spain gave samples during acute or convalescent COVID-19. Sample material is recorded as cDNA or gDNA derived from T cells, B-cell-depleted T cells, or PBMCs.

Under the authors' procedure: For nucleated cells, counts were estimated from reference gene primer amplification. Sequencing was performed with immunoSEQ multiplex PCR; in TCRdb, only in-frame clones are kept and a portion is missing. The V and J calls and clone size are taken from that table; D and trimming were inferred from the DNA. The table lists about 130,000 clones, 65% to 90% of them singletons, with approximately 6.6% in the top ten. The CDR3 consists of 17 residues. Trimming cost V 3 bases and J 4 bases, with 19 bases left between them. The germline CDR1 and CDR2 sequences are MGHRA and YSYEKL.

The sequence was collected from a man older than 75 with active or convalescent COVID-19. This rearrangement joins TRBV4-1 to TRBJ1-5; perhaps TRBD1 as D (6 bases). Material for sequencing was peripheral blood. CDR3 loop: CASSQTGTQVGNQPQHF. The CDR3 region has the DNA TGCGCCAGCAGCCAGACCGGGACACAGGTCGGAAATCAGCCCCAGCATTTT.